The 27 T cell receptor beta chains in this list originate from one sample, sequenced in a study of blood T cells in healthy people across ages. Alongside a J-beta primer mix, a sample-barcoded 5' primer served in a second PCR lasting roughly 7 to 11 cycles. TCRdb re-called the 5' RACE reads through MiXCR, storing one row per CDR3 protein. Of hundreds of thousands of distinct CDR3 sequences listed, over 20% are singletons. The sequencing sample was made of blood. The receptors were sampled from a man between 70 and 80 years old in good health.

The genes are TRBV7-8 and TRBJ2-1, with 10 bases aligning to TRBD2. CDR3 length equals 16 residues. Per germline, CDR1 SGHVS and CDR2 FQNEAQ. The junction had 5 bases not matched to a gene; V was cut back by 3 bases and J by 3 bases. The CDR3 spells CASSFMSSGSYNEQFF. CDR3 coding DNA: TGTGCCAGCAGCTTTATGTCTAGCGGGAGCTACAATGAGCAGTTCTTC. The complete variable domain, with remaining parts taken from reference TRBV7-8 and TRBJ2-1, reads GAGVSQSPRYKVAKRGQDVALRCDPISGHVSLFWYQQALGQGPEFLTYFQNEAQLDKSGLPSDRFFAERPEGSVSTLKIQRTQQEDSAVYLCASSFMSSGSYNEQFFGPGTRLTVL.

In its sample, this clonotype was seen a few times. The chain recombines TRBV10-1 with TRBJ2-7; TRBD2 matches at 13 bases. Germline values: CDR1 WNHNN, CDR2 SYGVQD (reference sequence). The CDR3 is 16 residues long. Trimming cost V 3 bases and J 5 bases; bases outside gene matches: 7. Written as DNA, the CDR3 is TGCGCCAGCAGTGATACTAGCGGGAGGGATCTCGACGAGCAGTACTTC. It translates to CASSDTSGRDLDEQYF.

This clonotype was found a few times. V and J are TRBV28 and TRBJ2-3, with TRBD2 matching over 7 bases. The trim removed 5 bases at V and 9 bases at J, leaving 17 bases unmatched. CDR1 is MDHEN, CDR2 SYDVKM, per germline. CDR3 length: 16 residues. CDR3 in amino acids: CASSPSLTSSLDTQYF. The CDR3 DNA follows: TGTGCCAGCAGTCCCTCCCTGACTAGCAGCCTCGACACGCAGTATTTT.

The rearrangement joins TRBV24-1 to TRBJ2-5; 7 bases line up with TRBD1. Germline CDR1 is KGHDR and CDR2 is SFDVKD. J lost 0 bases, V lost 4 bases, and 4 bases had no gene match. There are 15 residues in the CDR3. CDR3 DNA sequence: TGTGCCACCAGTGACACCGGACAGGACCAAGAGACCCAGTACTTC. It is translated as CATSDTGQDQETQYF.

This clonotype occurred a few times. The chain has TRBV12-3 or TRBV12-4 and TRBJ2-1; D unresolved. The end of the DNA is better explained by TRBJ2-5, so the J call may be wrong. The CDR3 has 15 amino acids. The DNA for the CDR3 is TGTGCCAGCAGTCTCGCCGACGGACGGCTGGAGACCCAGTACTTC. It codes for CASSLADGRLETQYF.

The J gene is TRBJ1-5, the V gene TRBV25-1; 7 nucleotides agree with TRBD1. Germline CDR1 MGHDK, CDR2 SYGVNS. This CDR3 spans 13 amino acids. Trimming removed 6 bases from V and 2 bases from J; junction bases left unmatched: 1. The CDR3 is CASSGQGNQPQHF. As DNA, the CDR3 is TGTGCCAGCAGCGGACAGGGCAATCAGCCCCAGCATTTT.

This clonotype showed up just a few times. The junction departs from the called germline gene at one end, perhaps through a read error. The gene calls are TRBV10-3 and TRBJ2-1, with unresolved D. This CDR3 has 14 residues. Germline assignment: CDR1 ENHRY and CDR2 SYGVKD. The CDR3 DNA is TGTGCCATCAGTGATTGGCGTTCCTACAATGAGCAGTCCTTC. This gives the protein CAISDWRSYNEQSF.

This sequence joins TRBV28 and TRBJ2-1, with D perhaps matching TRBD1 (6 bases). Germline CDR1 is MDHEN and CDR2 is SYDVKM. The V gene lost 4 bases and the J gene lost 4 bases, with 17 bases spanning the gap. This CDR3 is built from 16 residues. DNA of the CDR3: TGTGCCAGCAGTTCAGACACACCGGGACATTACAATGAGCAGTTCTTC. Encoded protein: CASSSDTPGHYNEQFF. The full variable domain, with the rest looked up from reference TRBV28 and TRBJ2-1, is DVKVTQSSRYLVKRTGEKVFLECVQDMDHENMFWYRQDPGLGLRLIYFSYDVKMKEKGDIPEGYSVSREKKERFSLILESASTNQTSMYLCASSSDTPGHYNEQFFGPGTRLTVL.

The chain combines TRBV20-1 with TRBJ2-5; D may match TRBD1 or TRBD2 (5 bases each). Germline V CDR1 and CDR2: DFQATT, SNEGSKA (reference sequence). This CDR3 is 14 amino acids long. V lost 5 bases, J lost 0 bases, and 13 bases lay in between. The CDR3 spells CSAAPGPYQETQYF. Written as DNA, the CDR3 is TGCAGTGCTGCTCCGGGACCGTACCAAGAGACCCAGTACTTC.

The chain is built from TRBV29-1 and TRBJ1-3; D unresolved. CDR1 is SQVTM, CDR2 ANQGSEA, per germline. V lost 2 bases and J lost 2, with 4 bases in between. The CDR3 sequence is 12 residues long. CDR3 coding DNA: TGCAGCGTTGAATACGCTGGAAACACCATATATTTT. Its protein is CSVEYAGNTIYF.

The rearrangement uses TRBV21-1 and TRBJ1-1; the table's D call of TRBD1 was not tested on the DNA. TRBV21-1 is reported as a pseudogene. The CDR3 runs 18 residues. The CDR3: CASSKVGTGDYGGTEAFF. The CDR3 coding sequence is TGTGCCAGCAGCAAAGTAGGGACAGGGGACTACGGGGGGACTGAAGCTTTCTTT.

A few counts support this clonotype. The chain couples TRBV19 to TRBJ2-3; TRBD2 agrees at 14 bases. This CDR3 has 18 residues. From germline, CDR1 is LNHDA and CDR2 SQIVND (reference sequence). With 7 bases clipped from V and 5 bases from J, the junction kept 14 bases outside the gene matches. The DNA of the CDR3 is TGTGCCAGTATCCCGGGACTAGCGGGAGTCCCACCGAAAGATACGCAGTATTTT. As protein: CASIPGLAGVPPKDTQYF.

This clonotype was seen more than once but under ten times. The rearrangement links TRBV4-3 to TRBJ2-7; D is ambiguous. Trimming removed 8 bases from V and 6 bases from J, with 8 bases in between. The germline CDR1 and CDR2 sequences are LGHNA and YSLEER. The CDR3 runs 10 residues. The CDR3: CASRLPEQYF. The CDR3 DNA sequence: TGCGCCAGCCGGTTACCCGAGCAGTACTTC.

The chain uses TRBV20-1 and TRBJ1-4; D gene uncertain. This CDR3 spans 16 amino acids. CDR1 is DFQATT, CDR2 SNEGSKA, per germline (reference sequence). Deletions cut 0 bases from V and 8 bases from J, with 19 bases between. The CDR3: CSARDGNSAMGEKLFF. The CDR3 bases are TGCAGTGCTAGAGATGGCAACAGCGCGATGGGGGAAAAACTGTTTTTT.

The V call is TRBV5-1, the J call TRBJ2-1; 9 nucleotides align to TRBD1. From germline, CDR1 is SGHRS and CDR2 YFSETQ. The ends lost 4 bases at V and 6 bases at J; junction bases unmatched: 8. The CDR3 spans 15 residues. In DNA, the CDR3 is TGCGCCAGCAGCCCGGGGGGACAGGGAGGCAATGAGCAGTTCTTC. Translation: CASSPGGQGGNEQFF. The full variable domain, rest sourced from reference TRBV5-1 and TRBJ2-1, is KAGVTQTPRYLIKTRGQQVTLSCSPISGHRSVSWYQQTPGQGLQFLFEYFSETQRNKGNFPGRFSGRQFSNSRSEMNVSTLELGDSALYLCASSPGGQGGNEQFFGPGTRLTVL.

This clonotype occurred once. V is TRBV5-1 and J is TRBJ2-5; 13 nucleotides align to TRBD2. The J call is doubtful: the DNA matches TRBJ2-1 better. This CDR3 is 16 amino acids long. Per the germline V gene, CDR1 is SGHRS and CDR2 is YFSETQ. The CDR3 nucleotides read TGCGCCAGCAGCCTGGGACTAGCGGGATGGAGCAATGAGCAGTTCTTC. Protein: CASSLGLAGWSNEQFF.

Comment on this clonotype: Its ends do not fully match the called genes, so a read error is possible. In DNA form, the CDR3 reads TGTGCCAGCAGTCGCAATCCCCACGACAGGGGATCTGGTCAGCCCCAGCACTTT. Amino acid sequence: CASSRNPHDRGSGQPQHF. V usage is TRBV6-2 or TRBV6-3 and J usage is TRBJ1-5, with 8 bases lining up with TRBD1. The CDR3 loop spans 18 amino acids. Germline CDR1 MNHEY, CDR2 SVGEGT.

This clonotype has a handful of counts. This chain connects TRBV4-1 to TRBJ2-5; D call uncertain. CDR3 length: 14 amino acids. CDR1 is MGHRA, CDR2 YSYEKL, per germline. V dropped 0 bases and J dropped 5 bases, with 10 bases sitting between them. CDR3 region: CASSQDSRRETQYF. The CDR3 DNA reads TGCGCCAGCAGCCAAGACTCGAGACGGGAGACCCAGTACTTC.

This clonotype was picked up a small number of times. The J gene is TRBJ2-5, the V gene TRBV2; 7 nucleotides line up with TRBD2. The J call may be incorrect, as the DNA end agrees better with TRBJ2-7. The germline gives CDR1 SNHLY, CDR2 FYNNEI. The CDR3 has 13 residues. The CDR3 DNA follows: TGTGCCAGCAGTCGGGAGGCGAGCTGCGAGCAGTACTTC. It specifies CASSREASCEQYF.

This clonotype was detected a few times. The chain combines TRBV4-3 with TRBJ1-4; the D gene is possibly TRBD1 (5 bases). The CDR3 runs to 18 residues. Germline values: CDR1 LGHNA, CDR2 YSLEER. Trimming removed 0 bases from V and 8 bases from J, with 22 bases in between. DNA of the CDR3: TGCGCCAGCAGCCAAGATTTCGGGGCATCCACTCTTCGGGAAAAACTGTTTTTT. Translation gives CASSQDFGASTLREKLFF.

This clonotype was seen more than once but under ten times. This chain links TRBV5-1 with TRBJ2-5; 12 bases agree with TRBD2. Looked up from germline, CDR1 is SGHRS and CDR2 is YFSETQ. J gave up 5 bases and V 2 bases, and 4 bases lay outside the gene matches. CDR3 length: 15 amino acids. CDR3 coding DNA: TGCGCCAGCAGCTTAACTAGCGGGAGGAAGGAGACCCAGTACTTC. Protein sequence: CASSLTSGRKETQYF.

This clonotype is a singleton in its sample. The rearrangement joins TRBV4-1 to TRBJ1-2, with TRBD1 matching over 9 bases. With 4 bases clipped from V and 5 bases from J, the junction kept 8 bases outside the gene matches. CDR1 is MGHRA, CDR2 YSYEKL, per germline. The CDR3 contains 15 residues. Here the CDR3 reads CASSPGTGSWYGYTF. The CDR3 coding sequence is TGCGCCAGCAGCCCGGGGACAGGGAGTTGGTATGGCTACACCTTC.

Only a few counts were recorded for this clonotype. This CDR3 reads CASSSLGRNYGYTF. The CDR3 bases are TGTGCCAGCAGCTCCTTAGGCAGGAACTATGGCTACACCTTC. V and J are TRBV7-2 and TRBJ1-2, with no clear D. Per germline, CDR1 SGHTA and CDR2 FQGNSA. The V end lost 4 bases, the J end lost 2 bases, and 11 bases lay between the germline ends. The CDR3 is made up of 14 amino acids. Complete variable domain (other parts from reference TRBV7-2 and TRBJ1-2): GAGVSQSPSNKVTEKGKDVELRCDPISGHTALYWYRQSLGQGLEFLIYFQGNSAPDKSGLPSDRFSAERTGGSVSTLTIQRTQQEDSAVYLCASSSLGRNYGYTFGSGTRLTVV.

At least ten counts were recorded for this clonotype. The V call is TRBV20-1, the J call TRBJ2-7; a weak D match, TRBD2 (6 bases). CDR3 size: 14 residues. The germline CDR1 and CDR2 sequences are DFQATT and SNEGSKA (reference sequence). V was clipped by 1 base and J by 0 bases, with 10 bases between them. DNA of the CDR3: TGCAGTGCTAGAGGACTAGTTCACTCCTACGAGCAGTACTTC. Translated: CSARGLVHSYEQYF.

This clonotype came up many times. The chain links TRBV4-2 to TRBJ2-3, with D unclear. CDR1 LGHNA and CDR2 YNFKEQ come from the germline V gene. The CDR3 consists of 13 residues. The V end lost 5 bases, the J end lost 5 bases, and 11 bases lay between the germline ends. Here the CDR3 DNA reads TGTGCCAGCAGCGCGACTCGTTTAGATACGCAGTATTTT. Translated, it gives CASSATRLDTQYF.

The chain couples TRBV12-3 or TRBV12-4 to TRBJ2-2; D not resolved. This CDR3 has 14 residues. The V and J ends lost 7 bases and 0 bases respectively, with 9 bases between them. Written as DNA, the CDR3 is TGTGCCAGCAACCAAGATACGAACACCGGGGAGCTGTTTTTT. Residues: CASNQDTNTGELFF.

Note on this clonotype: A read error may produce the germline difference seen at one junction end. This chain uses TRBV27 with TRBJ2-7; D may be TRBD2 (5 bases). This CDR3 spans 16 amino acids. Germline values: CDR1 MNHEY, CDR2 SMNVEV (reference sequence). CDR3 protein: CASSLRWSGNSYEQCF. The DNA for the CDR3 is TGTGCCAGCAGTTTAAGGTGGAGCGGAAACTCCTACGAGCAGTGCTTC.